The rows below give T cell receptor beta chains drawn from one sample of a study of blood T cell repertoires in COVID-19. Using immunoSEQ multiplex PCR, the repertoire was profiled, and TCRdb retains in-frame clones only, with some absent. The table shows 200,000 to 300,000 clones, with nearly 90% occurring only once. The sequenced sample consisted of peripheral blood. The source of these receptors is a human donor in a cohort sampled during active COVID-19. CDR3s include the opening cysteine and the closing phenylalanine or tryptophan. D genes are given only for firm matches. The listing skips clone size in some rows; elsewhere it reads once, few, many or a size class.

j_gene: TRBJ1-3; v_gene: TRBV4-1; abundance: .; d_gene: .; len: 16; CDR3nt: TGCGCCAGCAGCCACCCCCTGGGATGGGACTTAAACACCATATATTTT; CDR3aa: CASSHPLGWDLNTIYF
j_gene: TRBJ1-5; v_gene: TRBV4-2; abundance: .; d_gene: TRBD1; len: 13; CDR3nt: TGTGCCAGCAGCCCAGACAGGGATCAGCCCCAGCATTTT; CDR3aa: CASSPDRDQPQHF
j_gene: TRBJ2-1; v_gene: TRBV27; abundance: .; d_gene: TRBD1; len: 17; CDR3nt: TGTGCCAGCAGTCCCCAGACAGGGGGCGATTTCAAGAATGAGCAGTTCTTC; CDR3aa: CASSPQTGGDFKNEQFF
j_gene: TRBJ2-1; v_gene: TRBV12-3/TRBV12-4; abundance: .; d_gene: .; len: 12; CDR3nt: TGTGCCAGCAGTTTTTCGTCCCTAGGGCAGTTCTTC; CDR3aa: CASSFSSLGQFF
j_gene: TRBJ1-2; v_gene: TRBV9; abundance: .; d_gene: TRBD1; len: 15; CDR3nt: TGTGCCAGCAGCGTTGGACAGGGGACGGCGAATGGCTACACCTTC; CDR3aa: CASSVGQGTANGYTF
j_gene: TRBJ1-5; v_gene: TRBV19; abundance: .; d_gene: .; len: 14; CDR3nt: TGTGCCAGTAGTATGACGGGAGACTGGAAGCCCCAGCATTTT; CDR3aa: CASSMTGDWKPQHF
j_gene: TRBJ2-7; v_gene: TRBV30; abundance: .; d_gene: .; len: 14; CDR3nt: TGTGCCTGGAGTGCAGGACTCGCGGCCTACGAGCAGTACTTC; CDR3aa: CAWSAGLAAYEQYF
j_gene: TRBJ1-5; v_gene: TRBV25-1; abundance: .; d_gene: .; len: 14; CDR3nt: TGTGCCAGCAGTGACCAGTATAGCAATCAGCCCCAGCATTTT; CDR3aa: CASSDQYSNQPQHF
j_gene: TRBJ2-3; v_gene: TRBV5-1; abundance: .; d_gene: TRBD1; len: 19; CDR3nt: TGCGCCAGCAGCTTGCGGAGGCAGGGGGCTATCGGGGGCACAGATACGCAGTATTTT; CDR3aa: CASSLRRQGAIGGTDTQYF
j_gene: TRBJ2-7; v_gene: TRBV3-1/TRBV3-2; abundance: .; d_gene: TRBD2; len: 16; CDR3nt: TGTGCCAGCAGCCAAGTGTTGCGGGAGGTTAAGGGCGAGCAGTACTTC; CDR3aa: CASSQVLREVKGEQYF
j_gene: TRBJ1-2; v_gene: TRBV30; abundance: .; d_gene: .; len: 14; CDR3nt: TGTGCCTGGAGTGTACAAGCGATTAACTATGGCTACACCTTC; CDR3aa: CAWSVQAINYGYTF
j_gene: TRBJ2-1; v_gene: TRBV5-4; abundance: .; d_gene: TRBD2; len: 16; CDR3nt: TGTGCCAGCAGCCCAAAGAGACTAGCGGGGGGGAATGAGCAGTTCTTC; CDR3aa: CASSPKRLAGGNEQFF
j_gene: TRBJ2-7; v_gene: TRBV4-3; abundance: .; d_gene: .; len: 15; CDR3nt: TGCGCCAGCAGCCAGCGCGAGACAGCGCCCTACGAGCAGTACTTC; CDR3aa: CASSQRETAPYEQYF
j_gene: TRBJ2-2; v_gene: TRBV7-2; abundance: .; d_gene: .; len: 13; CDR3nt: TGTGCCAGCACCCGGGCGAACACCGGGGAGCTGTTTTTT; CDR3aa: CASTRANTGELFF
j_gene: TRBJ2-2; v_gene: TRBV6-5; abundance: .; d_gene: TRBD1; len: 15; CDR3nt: TGTGCCAGCAGTCGGAGGGACAGGTTCTCCGGGGAGCTGTTTTTT; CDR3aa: CASSRRDRFSGELFF
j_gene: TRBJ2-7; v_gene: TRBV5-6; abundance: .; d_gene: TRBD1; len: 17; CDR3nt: TGTGCCAGCAGCTTGGCGGCCAGGACAGGGACCCCCTACGAGCAGTACTTC; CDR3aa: CASSLAARTGTPYEQYF
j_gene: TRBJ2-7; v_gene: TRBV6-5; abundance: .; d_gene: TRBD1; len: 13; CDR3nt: TGTGCCAGCAGCCCAGGGGGCGCCAACACACGGTACTTC; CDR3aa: CASSPGGANTRYF
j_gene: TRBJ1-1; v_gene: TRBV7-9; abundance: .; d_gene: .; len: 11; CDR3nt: TGTGCCAGCAGCGAGAGCACTGAAGCTTTCTTT; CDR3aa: CASSESTEAFF
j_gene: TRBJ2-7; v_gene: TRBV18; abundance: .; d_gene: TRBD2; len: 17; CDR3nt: TGTGCCAGCTCACGAGCTATCACGGGGGGGGGCATCCACGAGCAGTACTTC; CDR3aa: CASSRAITGGGIHEQYF
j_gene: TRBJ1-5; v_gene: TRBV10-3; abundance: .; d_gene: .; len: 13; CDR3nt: TGTGCCATCAGCTTGACAGGCGATCAGCCCCAGCATTTT; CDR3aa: CAISLTGDQPQHF
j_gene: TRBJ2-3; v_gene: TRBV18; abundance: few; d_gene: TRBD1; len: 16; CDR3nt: TGTGCCAGCTCACCTGGGACAGGGCGGGGCACAGATACGCAGTATTTT; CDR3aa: CASSPGTGRGTDTQYF
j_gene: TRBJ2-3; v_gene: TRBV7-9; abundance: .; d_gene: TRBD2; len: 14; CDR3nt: TGTGCCAGCGCATCTAGCGGGGGTAAAGGTACGCAGTATTTT; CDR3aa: CASASSGGKGTQYF
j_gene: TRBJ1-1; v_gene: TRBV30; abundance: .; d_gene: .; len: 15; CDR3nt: TGTGCCTGGAGCCCGACAGGACGGACGAACACTGAAGCTTTCTTT; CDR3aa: CAWSPTGRTNTEAFF
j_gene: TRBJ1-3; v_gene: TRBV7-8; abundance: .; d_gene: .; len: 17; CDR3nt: TGTGCCAGCAGCTACAGTACAGGGACCGGCTCTGGAAACACCATATATTTT; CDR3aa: CASSYSTGTGSGNTIYF
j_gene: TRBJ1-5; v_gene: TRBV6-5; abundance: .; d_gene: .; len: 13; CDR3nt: TGTGCCACTGCTCCGACAGGCAATCAGCCCCAGCATTTT; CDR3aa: CATAPTGNQPQHF
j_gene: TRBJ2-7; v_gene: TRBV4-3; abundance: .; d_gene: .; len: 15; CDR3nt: TGCGCCAGCAGCCAAGTTTATAGCAGCAACTACGAGCAGTACTTC; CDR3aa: CASSQVYSSNYEQYF
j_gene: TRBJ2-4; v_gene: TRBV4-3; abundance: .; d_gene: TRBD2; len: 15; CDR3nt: TGCGCCAGCAGCCAAGACGGGACTAGCGGGAGGCCTCAGTACTTC; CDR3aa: CASSQDGTSGRPQYF
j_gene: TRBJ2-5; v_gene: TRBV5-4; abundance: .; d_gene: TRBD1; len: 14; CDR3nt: TGTGCCAGCAGCCTGGACAGGGGGCGAGAGACCCAGTACTTC; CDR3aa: CASSLDRGRETQYF
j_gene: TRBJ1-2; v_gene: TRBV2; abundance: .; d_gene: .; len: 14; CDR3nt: TGTGCCAGCGGTCTGAAGCTAGCTAACTATGGCTACACCTTC; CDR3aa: CASGLKLANYGYTF
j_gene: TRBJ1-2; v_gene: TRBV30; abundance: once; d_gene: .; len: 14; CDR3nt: TGTGCCTGGAGTGTCGGCAGGGGAAACTATGGCTACACCTTC; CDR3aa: CAWSVGRGNYGYTF
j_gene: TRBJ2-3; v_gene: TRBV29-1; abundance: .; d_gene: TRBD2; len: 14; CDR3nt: TGCAGCGTTGAAAGGCGGGGGGACACAGATACGCAGTATTTT; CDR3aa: CSVERRGDTDTQYF
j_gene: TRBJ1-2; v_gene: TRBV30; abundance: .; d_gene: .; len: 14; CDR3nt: TGTGCCTGGAGTGTGTCTCGGGGGGGTGCCGGCTACACCTTC; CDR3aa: CAWSVSRGGAGYTF
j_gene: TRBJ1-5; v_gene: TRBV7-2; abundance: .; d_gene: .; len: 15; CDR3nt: TGTGCCAGCAGCGCCCGGGACAAGGACGTTAAGCCCCAGCATTTT; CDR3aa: CASSARDKDVKPQHF
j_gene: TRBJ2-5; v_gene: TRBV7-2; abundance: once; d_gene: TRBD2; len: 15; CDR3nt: TGTGCCAGCAGCTTAGGTGTCGGGGGGGAGGAGACCCAGTACTTC; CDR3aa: CASSLGVGGEETQYF
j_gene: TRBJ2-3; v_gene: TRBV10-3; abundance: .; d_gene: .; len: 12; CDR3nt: TGTGCCATCGGGCCGGACACAGATACGCAGTATTTT; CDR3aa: CAIGPDTDTQYF
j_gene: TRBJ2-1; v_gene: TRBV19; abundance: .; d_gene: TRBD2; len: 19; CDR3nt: TGTGCCAGTAGGTATTTTAGCGGGAGGGCCGAGGCAACCTACAATGAGCAGTTCTTC; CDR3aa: CASRYFSGRAEATYNEQFF
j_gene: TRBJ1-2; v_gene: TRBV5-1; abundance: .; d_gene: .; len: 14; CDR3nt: TGCGCCAGCAGCTTGGGGCAAGCGTTGTATGGCTACACCTTC; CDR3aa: CASSLGQALYGYTF
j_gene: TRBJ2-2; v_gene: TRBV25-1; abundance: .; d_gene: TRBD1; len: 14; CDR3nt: TGTGCCACCAAAGCGAGGGGGCAAGGCGGGGAGCTGTTTTTT; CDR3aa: CATKARGQGGELFF
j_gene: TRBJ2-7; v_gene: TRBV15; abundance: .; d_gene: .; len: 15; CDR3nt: TGTGCCACCAGCAGAGTAAGGGGGGGTTATTACGAGCAGTACTTC; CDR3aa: CATSRVRGGYYEQYF
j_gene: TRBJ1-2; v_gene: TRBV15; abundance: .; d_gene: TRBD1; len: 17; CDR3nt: TGTGCCACCAGCAGAGATGATGGGACAGGGAGGTGGTATGGCTACACCTTC; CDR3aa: CATSRDDGTGRWYGYTF
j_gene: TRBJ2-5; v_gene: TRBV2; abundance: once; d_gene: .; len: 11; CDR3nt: TGTGCCAGCAGTTTCATAGAGACCCAGTACTTC; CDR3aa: CASSFIETQYF
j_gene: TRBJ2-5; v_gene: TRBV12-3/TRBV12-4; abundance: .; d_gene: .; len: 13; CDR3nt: TGTGCCAGCAGTTTGAGAACCCGAGAGACCCAGTACTTC; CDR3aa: CASSLRTRETQYF
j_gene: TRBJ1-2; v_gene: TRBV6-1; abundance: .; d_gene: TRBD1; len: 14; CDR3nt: TGTGCCAGCAGTGATCGCAGGGGGTATGTGAGCTACACCTTC; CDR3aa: CASSDRRGYVSYTF
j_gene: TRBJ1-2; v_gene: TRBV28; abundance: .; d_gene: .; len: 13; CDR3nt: TGTGCCAGCAGTTCAACAGTAAACTATGGCTACACCTTC; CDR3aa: CASSSTVNYGYTF
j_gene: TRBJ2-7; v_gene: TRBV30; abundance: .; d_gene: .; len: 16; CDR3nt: TGTGCCTGGAGTGTATTTGTCCCAGGGCCCCTCGGCGAGCAGTACTTC; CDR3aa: CAWSVFVPGPLGEQYF
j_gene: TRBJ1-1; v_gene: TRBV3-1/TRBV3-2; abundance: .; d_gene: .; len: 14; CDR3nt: TGTGCCAGCAGCCAAGATCAGGTCTACACTGAAGCTTTCTTT; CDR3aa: CASSQDQVYTEAFF
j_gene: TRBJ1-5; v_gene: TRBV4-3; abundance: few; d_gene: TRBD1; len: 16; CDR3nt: TGCGCCAGCAGCCAGACCGGGACAGGGGGTGATCAGCCCCAGCATTTT; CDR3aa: CASSQTGTGGDQPQHF
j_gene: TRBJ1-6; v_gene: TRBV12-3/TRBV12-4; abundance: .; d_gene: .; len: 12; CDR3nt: TGTGCCAGCAGTACTAGTTCATCACCCCTCCACTTT; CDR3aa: CASSTSSSPLHF
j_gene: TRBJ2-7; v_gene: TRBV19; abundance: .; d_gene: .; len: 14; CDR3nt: TGTGCCAGTAGTACCCTGGGGAGCCCCTACGAGCAGTACTTC; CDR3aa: CASSTLGSPYEQYF
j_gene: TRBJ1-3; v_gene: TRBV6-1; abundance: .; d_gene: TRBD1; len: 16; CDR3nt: TGTGCCAGCAGTGTTATACAGGGGACCTCTGGAAACACCATATATTTT; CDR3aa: CASSVIQGTSGNTIYF
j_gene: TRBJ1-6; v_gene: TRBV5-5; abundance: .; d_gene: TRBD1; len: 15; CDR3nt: TGTGCCAGCAGCTTGGTGGCAGGGGGAAATTCACCCCTCCACTTT; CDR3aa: CASSLVAGGNSPLHF